This T cell receptor beta chain was recorded in a study of OX40 agonist ivuxolimab in advanced cancers. Regarding the complete study: Ivuxolimab was an agonistic, fully human IgG2 monoclonal antibody directed against OX40 (CD134), a costimulatory receptor. Patients were allowed to have had prior anti-PD-1, anti-PD-L1 or anti-CTLA-4 therapy, and approximately 40% of the dose-escalation patients had been treated with checkpoint inhibitors. The monotherapy dose-escalation portion (N ≈ 52 patients) of the phase I ivuxolimab trial is reported in the paper. The point of sequencing TCRbeta in the periphery was to test whether ivuxolimab changed TCR sequence diversity and drove clonal T-cell expansion. In the dose-escalation cohort, roughly 82% of patients were male, and the mean age was 60 years with a range of about 20 to 80. Partial responses were achieved by three dose-escalation patients, of whom one had hepatocellular carcinoma and two had cutaneous melanoma. Intravenous ivuxolimab was administered to patients every 2 weeks at six dose levels: 0.01, 0.1, 0.3, 1.5, 3 and 10 mg/kg. Of the approximately 50 dose-escalation patients, hepatocellular carcinoma was present in approximately 20, melanoma in approximately 15, renal cell carcinoma in 9 and head and neck cancer in 9.

To sequence the TCRbeta CDR3 region, genomic DNA was isolated from the sorted cells. The immunoSEQ Assay was used to sequence the TCRbeta CDR3 regions. Here the immuneACCESS table is served through TCRdb, limited to in-frame sequences with V and J called. Missing clones are a known gap in these copies; in checked studies unresolved V genes cover under half, and the rest lacks a known reason. Within this sample are 85,000 to 100,000 clones, with roughly 94% of them counted one time only. The top ten clonotypes cover 0.15% to 0.2% of the sample. Per the germline V gene, SGHTA is the CDR1 and FQGNSA is the CDR2. Counted from cysteine to phenylalanine, this CDR3 has 16 amino acids. Just the 48-base CDR3 DNA is kept, in frame starting at base 1. V is cut by 2 bases and J by 8 bases, and the space between the germline ends is 18 bases. To note about this clone: The target of this receptor is not known. No qualities accompany the bases; no much larger clone lies one base away.

The trial excluded patients who had a history of autoimmune disease or who were on systemic immunosuppression. In every dose cohort, peripheral blood was drawn for TCR sequencing at baseline, cycle 4 day 1, and cycle 7 day 1. Samples came from an open-label, multicenter, first-in-human phase I dose-escalation trial of ivuxolimab. Adults with locally advanced or metastatic head and neck squamous cell, hepatocellular, melanoma or renal cell carcinoma were enrolled in the trial. Before TCR sequencing, CD4+ and CD8+ T cells were separately sorted from peripheral blood. Study-wide conclusions, independent of this receptor: After ivuxolimab, more expanded clones were found on average in CD8+ T cells than in CD4+ T cells. The antigen specificity of the peripheral T cells that underwent clonal expansion was not determined. In partial responders in the 0.1-3.0 mg/kg groups, normalized peripheral clonal expansion was found to be among the lowest, especially among CD8+ T cells. Low levels of normalized T-cell clonal expansion were also seen in some patients who did not respond. At doses from 0.1 to 3.0 mg/kg, clonal expansion was seen in both CD4+ and CD8+ blood T cells between baseline and week 6.

This specimen consisted of CD4+ or CD8+ T cells sorted from blood, obtained in a trial of the OX40 agonist ivuxolimab. The clonotype was recovered from an adult with an advanced solid tumor such as melanoma, head and neck, liver or kidney cancer. Here the chain combines TRBV7-2 and TRBJ2-2; the D gene cannot be resolved reliably. The CDR3 protein: CASSLSPSTGPGELFF. Here is the DNA: TGTGCCAGCAGCTTATCCCCCTCGACTGGCCCAGGGGAGCTGTTTTTT. The variable domain in full, with residues beyond the CDR3 obtained from the reference TRBV7-2 and TRBJ2-2 genes, is GAGVSQSPSNKVTEKGKDVELRCDPISGHTALYWYRQSLGQGLEFLIYFQGNSAPDKSGLPSDRFSAERTGGSVSTLTIQRTQQEDSAVYLCASSLSPSTGPGELFFGEGSRLTVL.